This TCR beta chain was obtained from a study of control samples from healthy donors and cancer patients. Some clones are missing from TCRdb's copy, which holds only in-frame ones; the method was immunoSEQ multiplex PCR. There are around 140,000 clones in the sample; more than 85% occur only once, and more than 4.5% lies in the top ten. The specimen sequenced was blood. The sequence was collected from a man aged 18 to 30 in good health.

The CDR3 DNA is TGTGCCACCAGCAGAGATCAGGCAGGGGGCCAGATCTACACCTTC. It codes for CATSRDQAGGQIYTF. This chain links TRBV15 with TRBJ1-2, with 8 positions matching TRBD1. Germline CDR1 reads LNHNV; CDR2 reads YYDKDF (reference sequence). J was trimmed by 10 bases and V by 0 bases; bases with no gene match: 10. The CDR3 is 15 amino acids.